A selection of T cell receptor beta chains follows, all from one sample in a study of blood T cell repertoires in COVID-19. Produced via immunoSEQ multiplex PCR; TCRdb's table is partial and in-frame only. Of a few hundred thousand clones detected, 85% to 90% appear once; the ten largest clones hold approximately 1.1%. Sequences were obtained from PBMCs or T cells enriched from blood (not recorded which). The source of these receptors is a man aged 30-40 years who had recovered from COVID-19. The CDR3 runs from the conserved cysteine through the conserved F or W. D genes are given only for firm matches.

V gene: TRBV19
CDR3 length: 16
D gene: TRBD1
J gene: TRBJ1-1
CDR3 protein: CASGAPGRTGHTEAFF
CDR3 DNA: TGTGCCAGTGGGGCCCCCGGCCGGACAGGCCACACTGAAGCTTTCTTT

V gene: TRBV27
CDR3 length: 13
D gene: .
J gene: TRBJ2-7
CDR3 protein: CASSLSERGEQYF
CDR3 DNA: TGTGCCAGCAGTTTATCGGAACGGGGAGAGCAGTACTTC

V gene: TRBV19
CDR3 length: 17
D gene: TRBD2
J gene: TRBJ2-2
CDR3 protein: CASSSIPSGRSTGELFF
CDR3 DNA: TGTGCCAGTAGTTCCATCCCTAGCGGGAGAAGCACCGGGGAGCTGTTTTTT

V gene: TRBV2
CDR3 length: 14
D gene: TRBD1
J gene: TRBJ1-1
CDR3 protein: CASGGQGRGTEAFF
CDR3 DNA: TGTGCCAGCGGGGGACAGGGGAGGGGCACTGAAGCTTTCTTT

V gene: TRBV5-6
CDR3 length: 16
D gene: TRBD2
J gene: TRBJ2-2
CDR3 protein: CASSPNSGGGTGELFF
CDR3 DNA: TGTGCCAGCAGTCCAAATAGCGGGGGTGGCACCGGGGAGCTGTTTTTT

V gene: TRBV18
CDR3 length: 13
D gene: .
J gene: TRBJ1-1
CDR3 protein: CASSPRGGTEAFF
CDR3 DNA: TGTGCCAGCTCACCACGGGGGGGAACTGAAGCTTTCTTT

V gene: TRBV9
CDR3 length: 14
D gene: .
J gene: TRBJ2-7
CDR3 protein: CASSPTERFWEQYF
CDR3 DNA: TGTGCCAGCAGCCCGACGGAGAGGTTTTGGGAGCAGTACTTC

V gene: TRBV18
CDR3 length: 13
D gene: .
J gene: TRBJ1-1
CDR3 protein: CASSEGWRTEAFF
CDR3 DNA: TGTGCCAGCTCTGAAGGTTGGCGGACTGAAGCTTTCTTT

V gene: TRBV25-1
CDR3 length: 17
D gene: TRBD1
J gene: TRBJ1-4
CDR3 protein: CASSADRRKSGNEKLFF
CDR3 DNA: TGTGCCAGCAGTGCGGACAGGAGAAAAAGTGGTAATGAAAAACTGTTTTTT

V gene: TRBV6-2/TRBV6-3
CDR3 length: 15
D gene: TRBD1
J gene: TRBJ2-7
CDR3 protein: CASSYSGQAPYEQYF
CDR3 DNA: TGTGCCAGCAGTTACTCAGGACAGGCGCCCTACGAGCAGTACTTC

V gene: TRBV5-4
CDR3 length: 14
D gene: .
J gene: TRBJ1-1
CDR3 protein: CASSLGQVNTEAFF
CDR3 DNA: TGTGCCAGCAGCTTGGGGCAGGTAAACACTGAAGCTTTCTTT

V gene: TRBV4-3
CDR3 length: 16
D gene: TRBD2
J gene: TRBJ2-1
CDR3 protein: CASSLELAGEDDEQFF
CDR3 DNA: TGCGCCAGCAGCCTCGAACTAGCGGGAGAAGATGATGAGCAGTTCTTC

V gene: TRBV7-2
CDR3 length: 14
D gene: TRBD1
J gene: TRBJ1-1
CDR3 protein: CASSLRQGRTEAFF
CDR3 DNA: TGTGCCAGCAGCCTCCGACAGGGGCGTACTGAAGCTTTCTTT

V gene: TRBV7-2
CDR3 length: 15
D gene: .
J gene: TRBJ1-2
CDR3 protein: CASSWKSRVADGYTF
CDR3 DNA: TGTGCCAGCAGCTGGAAAAGCAGGGTGGCTGATGGCTACACCTTC

V gene: TRBV6-2/TRBV6-3
CDR3 length: 18
D gene: TRBD2
J gene: TRBJ2-1
CDR3 protein: CASSYSPSGRILYNEQFF
CDR3 DNA: TGTGCCAGCAGTTACTCGCCTAGCGGGAGAATTCTATACAATGAGCAGTTCTTC

V gene: TRBV10-2
CDR3 length: 14
D gene: TRBD1
J gene: TRBJ1-6
CDR3 protein: CASRPGQTSLPLHF
CDR3 DNA: TGCGCCAGCAGACCGGGACAGACTTCCCTACCCCTCCACTTT

V gene: TRBV7-2
CDR3 length: 16
D gene: TRBD2
J gene: TRBJ2-3
CDR3 protein: CASSSLTLASTDTQYF
CDR3 DNA: TGTGCCAGCAGCTCCTTAACACTAGCGAGCACAGATACGCAGTATTTT

V gene: TRBV29-1
CDR3 length: 15
D gene: TRBD1
J gene: TRBJ1-2
CDR3 protein: CSVEDQETGFYGYTF
CDR3 DNA: TGCAGCGTTGAAGATCAGGAGACAGGGTTCTATGGCTACACCTTC

V gene: TRBV18
CDR3 length: 15
D gene: TRBD1
J gene: TRBJ1-2
CDR3 protein: CASSPGPDRVNGYTF
CDR3 DNA: TGTGCCAGCTCACCGGGACCTGACAGGGTCAATGGCTACACCTTC

V gene: TRBV4-3
CDR3 length: 14
D gene: .
J gene: TRBJ1-2
CDR3 protein: CASSHLGAGTGYTF
CDR3 DNA: TGCGCCAGCAGCCACTTGGGGGCAGGGACTGGCTACACCTTC

V gene: TRBV11-2
CDR3 length: 15
D gene: .
J gene: TRBJ1-5
CDR3 protein: CASSLGQNSNQPQHF
CDR3 DNA: TGTGCCAGCAGCTTAGGACAAAATAGCAATCAGCCCCAGCATTTT

V gene: TRBV15
CDR3 length: 16
D gene: .
J gene: TRBJ1-4
CDR3 protein: CATSRDRTDTNEKLFF
CDR3 DNA: TGTGCCACCAGCAGAGATCGGACAGATACTAATGAAAAACTGTTTTTT

V gene: TRBV5-1
CDR3 length: 14
D gene: TRBD1
J gene: TRBJ2-7
CDR3 protein: CASSLGTGLIEQYF
CDR3 DNA: TGCGCCAGCAGCTTGGGGACAGGGTTAATCGAGCAGTACTTC

V gene: TRBV6-4
CDR3 length: 15
D gene: TRBD1
J gene: TRBJ2-1
CDR3 protein: CASSDSLDRAAVQFF
CDR3 DNA: TGTGCCAGCAGTGACTCCTTAGACAGGGCCGCCGTTCAGTTCTTC